Presented here are 30 T cell receptor beta chains from one specimen sequenced in a study of T-cell memory formation after mild COVID-19. TCRdb re-derived calls from the 5' RACE reads in MiXCR, one entry per CDR3 protein. The repertoire consists of fewer than 600,000 distinct CDR3 sequences, with less than 25% occurring once and the leading ten covering around 9.2%. Sequenced sample: PBMCs or a T cell subset sorted from them (not recorded which). The source of these receptors is an adult woman who had mild COVID-19 (a few samples of this study predate the infection). Cell type and time point are not known.

V usage is TRBV10-3 and J usage is TRBJ2-7; 7 bases fit TRBD2. The CDR3 totals 14 residues. Trimming took 0 bases from V and 3 from J; bases not matched to a gene: 2. Germline assignment: CDR1 ENHRY and CDR2 SYGVKD. This chain's CDR3 is CAISESSSGYEQYF. In nucleotides, the CDR3 is TGTGCCATCAGTGAGTCGTCTAGCGGCTACGAGCAGTACTTC.

This clonotype has just a few counts. The rearrangement uses TRBV12-3 or TRBV12-4 and TRBJ2-2; D not resolved. CDR3 length: 15 amino acids. Trimming left V 7 bases short and J 0 bases short, with 12 bases between. The CDR3: CASMTSDPNTGELFF. In nucleotides, the CDR3 is TGTGCCAGCATGACATCCGACCCGAACACCGGGGAGCTGTTTTTT.

This rearrangement joins TRBV19 to TRBJ2-7, with 7 positions matching TRBD1. V trimming: 1 base; J trimming: 7 bases; junction bases outside the gene matches: 10. Germline V gives CDR1 LNHDA, CDR2 SQIVND (reference sequence). This CDR3 has 15 amino acids. The CDR3 spells CASSIAPRGSGEQYF. The CDR3 DNA reads TGTGCCAGTAGTATAGCCCCCAGGGGGTCGGGAGAGCAGTACTTC.

The chain is built from TRBV5-6 and TRBJ1-2; the D is unclear. Trimming cost V 4 bases and J 6 bases, with 13 bases left between them. Germline lookup yields CDR1 SGHDT and CDR2 YYEEEE. This CDR3 has 13 amino acids. The CDR3 here is CASSPTWGNGYTF. As DNA, the CDR3 is TGTGCCAGCAGCCCGACGTGGGGAAATGGCTACACCTTC.

The chain joins TRBV9 to TRBJ2-1; D is unresolved. V was cut by 0 bases and J by 9 bases, with 7 bases left in between. Germline assignment: CDR1 SGDLS and CDR2 YYNGEE. CDR3 length: 12 amino acids. The CDR3 protein is CASSVASSEQFF. In nucleotides, the CDR3 is TGTGCCAGCAGCGTAGCAAGCAGTGAGCAGTTCTTC.

Here the CDR3 DNA reads TGCAGCGTTCTTCCGGGACCGGAAGCCTACGAGCAGTACTTC. Translating gives CSVLPGPEAYEQYF. The genes are TRBV29-1 and TRBJ2-7, with D perhaps being TRBD1 or TRBD2 (5 bases each). The germline V gene encodes CDR1 SQVTM and CDR2 ANQGSEA. The CDR3 contains 14 residues. V was clipped by 5 bases and J by 2 bases, with 16 bases between them.

The chain recombines TRBV12-3 or TRBV12-4 with TRBJ2-1, with 13 bases matching TRBD2. Losses at the gene ends were 6 bases for V and 3 bases for J; bases not matched to a gene: 5. The CDR3 is 16 residues long. This chain's CDR3 is CASSPGLAGIYNEQFF. Written as DNA, the CDR3 is TGTGCCAGCAGCCCGGGACTAGCGGGGATCTACAATGAGCAGTTCTTC.

This clonotype was seen at least ten times. J is TRBJ1-1 and V is TRBV7-9, with 7 nucleotides matching TRBD1. This CDR3 contains 14 residues. CDR1 is SEHNR and CDR2 is FQNEAQ in the germline V gene (reference sequence). Losses at the gene ends were 4 bases for V and 3 bases for J; bases not matched to a gene: 5. In nucleotides, the CDR3 is TGTGCCAGCAGCTCATTGGACAGGTACACTGAAGCTTTCTTT. Its protein product is CASSSLDRYTEAFF.

V is TRBV3-1 and J is TRBJ1-5; D is unclear. V lost 1 base and J 7 bases, leaving 8 bases between the germline ends. The CDR3 runs 13 residues. Germline-derived CDR1 and CDR2 are LGHDT and YNNKEL (reference sequence). CDR3 residues: CASSQVAGQPQHF. The CDR3 nucleotides are TGTGCCAGCAGCCAAGTGGCGGGACAGCCCCAGCATTTT.

The genes are TRBV15 and TRBJ1-3; tentative D call: TRBD1 (5 bases). V lost 1 base and J 2 bases, leaving 9 bases between the germline ends. The CDR3 is 15 amino acids. Germline V gives CDR1 LNHNV, CDR2 YYDKDF (reference sequence). CDR3 in DNA: TGTGCCACCAGCAGAGCTGGACAACCTGGAAACACCATATATTTT. Translation: CATSRAGQPGNTIYF.

This clonotype was recorded a few times. The chain couples TRBV29-1 to TRBJ2-7; D is possibly TRBD2 (6 bases). Trimming cost V 6 bases and J 3 bases, with 15 bases left between them. This CDR3 has 13 amino acids. Per the germline V gene, CDR1 is SQVTM and CDR2 is ANQGSEA. Here the CDR3 reads CSVGRRENYEQYF. In DNA form, the CDR3 reads TGCAGCGTGGGACGACGGGAGAACTACGAGCAGTACTTC.

This clonotype was seen just once. The chain uses TRBV7-2 and TRBJ2-1; perhaps TRBD2 as D (5 bases). Trimming stripped 3 bases from V and 4 bases from J, with 13 bases between. The CDR3 covers 15 residues. Germline CDR1 is SGHTA and CDR2 is FQGNSA. CDR3 protein: CASSFDGGVYNEQFF. The DNA of the CDR3 is TGTGCCAGCAGCTTCGATGGAGGAGTGTACAATGAGCAGTTCTTC.

This clonotype was seen only a few times. This chain connects TRBV5-4 to TRBJ2-3, with 8 bases matching TRBD2. The CDR3 contains 16 residues. Germline V CDR1 and CDR2: SGHNT, YYREEE (reference sequence). V lost 0 bases, J lost 3 bases, and 6 bases stayed unmatched. This CDR3 reads CASSLEIAGLTDTQYF. Written as DNA, the CDR3 is TGTGCCAGCAGCTTGGAGATAGCGGGGTTGACAGATACGCAGTATTTT.

There are a few counts of this clonotype. V and J are TRBV12-3 or TRBV12-4 and TRBJ1-2, with D possibly TRBD1 on 5 matching bases. Trimming removed 7 bases at V and 8 bases at J, with 20 bases between. CDR3 length equals 14 residues. This CDR3 is CASTAGRGSAGYTF. As DNA, the CDR3 is TGTGCCAGCACCGCCGGTCGGGGGAGCGCGGGCTACACCTTC.

The V call is TRBV30, the J call TRBJ2-2; D might be TRBD1 or TRBD2, each matching 5 bases. V was trimmed by 3 bases and J by 8 bases, leaving 16 bases between them. The CDR3 is 14 residues long. The V gene's germline CDR1 is GTSNPN and CDR2 SVGIG (reference sequence). The CDR3 here is CAWSVGTVRGELFF. CDR3 nucleotide sequence: TGTGCCTGGAGCGTCGGGACGGTGCGAGGGGAGCTGTTTTTT. Using reference TRBV30 and TRBJ2-2 for the parts outside the CDR3, the full variable domain is SQTIHQWPATLVQPVGSPLSLECTVEGTSNPNLYWYRQAAGRGLQLLFYSVGIGQISSEVPQNLSASRPQDRQFILSSKKLLLSDSGFYLCAWSVGTVRGELFFGEGSRLTVL.

V usage is TRBV27 and J usage is TRBJ2-7, with D perhaps matching TRBD2 (5 bases). V lost 9 bases and J 6 bases, leaving 18 bases between the germline ends. Germline-derived CDR1 and CDR2 are MNHEY and SMNVEV (reference sequence). This CDR3 spans 13 amino acids. The CDR3 reads CASSIGVEGEQYF. CDR3 DNA: TGTGCCAGTTCGATCGGTGTAGAGGGCGAGCAGTACTTC.

The CDR3, as DNA: TGTGCCACCAGTGATTCACTAGCGGGAAAAGAGACCCAGTACTTC. It is translated as CATSDSLAGKETQYF. The chain recombines TRBV24-1 with TRBJ2-5, with 10 bases lining up with TRBD2. V was clipped by 2 bases and J by 3 bases; unmatched bases: 2. CDR1 is KGHDR, CDR2 SFDVKD, per germline. The CDR3 is 15 amino acids.

A remark on this clonotype: A much larger clone differs from this one at a single base, so this may be a read error. This sequence joins TRBV19 and TRBJ2-1; TRBD2 matches at 9 bases. Germline CDR1 LNHDA, CDR2 SQIVND (reference sequence). This CDR3 has 13 amino acids. The CDR3: CDSRPLAGGEQFF. The CDR3 DNA is TGTGACAGTAGGCCACTAGCGGGCGGTGAGCAGTTCTTC.

The rearrangement links TRBV6-5 to TRBJ2-7; D may match TRBD1 or TRBD2 (5 bases each). The length of the CDR3 is 13 residues. Germline CDR1 and CDR2: MNHEY and SVGAGI. With 2 bases removed from V and 3 bases from J, the gap between germline ends came to 8 bases. The CDR3 sequence: CASSYEGIYEQYF. In DNA, the CDR3 is TGTGCCAGCAGTTACGAGGGGATCTACGAGCAGTACTTC.

This clonotype has a handful of counts. The V gene is TRBV18, the J gene TRBJ2-1; tentative D call: TRBD2 (6 bases). This CDR3 comprises 12 residues. Trimming removed 6 bases at V and 9 bases at J, with 12 bases between. The germline V gene has CDR1 KGHSH and CDR2 LQKENI. CDR3 region: CASSPGRSEQFF. As DNA, the CDR3 is TGTGCCAGCTCTCCAGGGAGGAGTGAGCAGTTCTTC.

This clonotype showed up just a few times. The CDR3 bases are TGTGCCAGCAGACTGACAGGGGCGCAAGAGACCCAGTACTTC. Translation: CASRLTGAQETQYF. This rearrangement joins TRBV12-3 or TRBV12-4 to TRBJ2-5; 8 bases map to TRBD1. CDR3 length equals 14 residues. V was pared by 6 bases and J by 2 bases, with 5 bases of the junction left unmatched.

The chain combines TRBV27 with TRBJ1-1, with no clear D. CDR3 length: 13 amino acids. Germline V gene sequence: CDR1 MNHEY, CDR2 SMNVEV (reference sequence). V dropped 8 bases and J dropped 4 bases, with 14 bases sitting between them. CDR3 loop: CASGTSLGTEAFF. CDR3 DNA sequence: TGTGCCAGCGGCACGTCCTTGGGCACTGAAGCTTTCTTT.

This chain links TRBV7-6 with TRBJ2-3; 8 bases are shared with TRBD2. This CDR3 comprises 16 residues. V trimming: 5 bases; J trimming: 2 bases; junction bases outside the gene matches: 9. Germline CDR1 and CDR2: SGHVS and FNYEAQ. As DNA, the CDR3 is TGTGCCAGCAGCCCCTCCGCGGGGGGCTCCACAGATACGCAGTATTTT. Translated, it gives CASSPSAGGSTDTQYF. The full variable domain, its missing parts supplied by reference TRBV7-6 and TRBJ2-3, is GAGVSQSPRYKVTKRGQDVALRCDPISGHVSLYWYRQALGQGPEFLTYFNYEAQQDKSGLPNDRFSAERPEGSISTLTIQRTEQRDSAMYRCASSPSAGGSTDTQYFGPGTRLTVL.

For the CDR3, the DNA is TGTGCCAGTAGCAAGGACCGGGACACCGGGGAGCTGTTTTTT. Residues: CASSKDRDTGELFF. J is TRBJ2-2 and V is TRBV19, with D hard to call. The V and J ends lost 6 bases and 3 bases respectively, with 11 bases between them. Germline assignment: CDR1 LNHDA and CDR2 SQIVND (reference sequence). The CDR3 extends over 14 amino acids. Drawing the rest from reference TRBV19 and TRBJ2-2, the complete variable domain is DGGITQSPKYLFRKEGQNVTLSCEQNLNHDAMYWYRQDPGQGLRLIYYSQIVNDFQKGDIAEGYSVSREKKESFPLTVTSAQKNPTAFYLCASSKDRDTGELFFGEGSRLTVL.

The rearrangement links TRBV6-2 or TRBV6-3 to TRBJ2-1, with D perhaps TRBD1 (5 bases). Trimming pared 2 bases from V and 7 bases from J, leaving 24 bases between. Germline CDR1 is MNHEY and CDR2 is SVGEGT. The CDR3 covers 18 residues. The DNA for the CDR3 is TGTGCCAGCAGTTACCTCTCTAGGAACTGGGGCGATTTGAATGAGCAGTTCTTC. It codes for CASSYLSRNWGDLNEQFF.

This clonotype was seen a handful of times. The chain recombines TRBV29-1 with TRBJ1-2; D not resolved. CDR3 size: 12 residues. Germline values: CDR1 SQVTM, CDR2 ANQGSEA. The germline V and J ends were trimmed by 4 bases and 5 bases, with 11 bases remaining between them. The chain's CDR3 is CSVGVLKYGYTF. In DNA, the CDR3 is TGCAGCGTTGGAGTGCTTAAGTATGGCTACACCTTC.

As concerns this clonotype: A much larger clone sits a single nucleotide away, making a read error possible. This chain joins TRBV5-1 and TRBJ2-7; TRBD2 agrees at 9 bases. CDR1 and CDR2 (germline): SGHRS, YFSETQ. V lost 4 bases, J lost 0 bases, and 8 bases stayed unmatched. The CDR3 runs to 16 residues. In DNA, the CDR3 is TGCGCCAGCAGCAAGGCCAGCGGGAGGTTCTCCTACGAGCAGTACTTC. This encodes CASSKASGRFSYEQYF.

This clonotype appeared a few times. The CDR3 coding sequence is TGTGCCAGCAGTTTGACAGGTCCCGGTTACGAGCAGTACTTC. It translates to CASSLTGPGYEQYF. This sequence joins TRBV27 and TRBJ2-7; tentatively, D is TRBD1 (6 bases). This CDR3 spans 14 amino acids. Trimming removed 3 bases from V and 4 bases from J, with 13 bases in between. Germline V CDR1 and CDR2: MNHEY, SMNVEV (reference sequence).

This clonotype has ten or more counts. The V and J genes are TRBV7-2 and TRBJ2-3, with TRBD2 matching 13 bases. Trimming removed 6 bases from V and 4 bases from J; junction bases left unmatched: 4. CDR1 is SGHTA, CDR2 FQGNSA, per germline. There are 15 residues in the CDR3. The CDR3: CASRPGLAGPDTQYF. CDR3 DNA: TGTGCCAGCAGGCCGGGACTAGCGGGACCAGATACGCAGTATTTT.

This clonotype has a handful of counts. The rearrangement joins TRBV7-9 to TRBJ1-1, with D possibly TRBD1 on 6 matching bases. The CDR3 is 15 residues long. V lost 1 base, J lost 1 base, and 10 bases lay in between. Germline lookup yields CDR1 SEHNR and CDR2 FQNEAQ (reference sequence). CDR3 in DNA: TGTGCCAGCAGCTTAGGTGGGGGCTGGAACACTGAAGCTTTCTTT. Its protein product is CASSLGGGWNTEAFF.